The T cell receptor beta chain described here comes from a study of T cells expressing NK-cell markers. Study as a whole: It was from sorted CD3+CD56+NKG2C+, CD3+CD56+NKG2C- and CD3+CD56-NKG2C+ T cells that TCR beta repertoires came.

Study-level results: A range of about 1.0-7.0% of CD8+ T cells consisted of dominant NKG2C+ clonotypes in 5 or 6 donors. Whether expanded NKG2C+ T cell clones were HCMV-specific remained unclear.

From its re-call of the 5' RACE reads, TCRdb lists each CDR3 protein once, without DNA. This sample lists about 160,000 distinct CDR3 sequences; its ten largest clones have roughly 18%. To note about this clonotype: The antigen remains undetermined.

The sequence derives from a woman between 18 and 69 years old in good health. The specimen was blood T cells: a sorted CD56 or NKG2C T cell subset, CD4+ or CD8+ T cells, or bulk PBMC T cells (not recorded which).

CDR3 sequence reads: CASSSTARRETQETQYF. The rearrangement links TRBV18 to TRBJ2-5; the TRBD2 assignment by TCRdb is unverifiable without DNA. The CDR3 length is 17 residues. In germline, CDR1 is KGHSH, CDR2 LQKENI.